A selection of T cell receptor beta chains follows, all from one sample in a study of follicular helper T cells after annual influenza vaccination. Using immunoSEQ multiplex PCR, the repertoire was profiled, and TCRdb retains in-frame clones only, with some absent. The sample contains about 9,600 clones, roughly four fifths of which appear only once. The sample here was CXCR5- memory CD4+ T cells sorted from blood, taken 7 days after influenza vaccination. The receptors stem from an adult who received the influenza vaccine. The CDR3 runs from the conserved cysteine through the conserved F or W. A D gene is named only where the DNA matches it firmly. Rows give clone size only sometimes, using once, few, many, or a class for an expanded clone.

v_gene,abundance,d_gene,j_gene,CDR3nt,CDR3aa
TRBV7-9,.,.,TRBJ1-6,TGTGCCAGCAGCAACCAATTGGGGGAGCCCCTCCACTTT,CASSNQLGEPLHF
TRBV6-6,.,.,TRBJ1-1,TGTGCCAGCAGTCCCTCCTTACAGGGAACTCGCGGTGAAGCTTTCTTT,CASSPSLQGTRGEAFF
TRBV7-2,.,TRBD2,TRBJ2-7,TGTGCCAGCAGCAGACACCTAGCGGGGGAAAGCGAGCAGTACTTC,CASSRHLAGESEQYF
TRBV19,.,.,TRBJ2-5,TGTGCCAGTAGTATTAGAGAGACCCAGTACTTC,CASSIRETQYF
TRBV4-1,once,.,TRBJ1-2,TGCGCCAGCAGCCAACTGGGGGGCTCCGGCTACACCTTC,CASSQLGGSGYTF
TRBV9,.,.,TRBJ2-2,TGTGCCAGCAGCGTAGCCGTAGGTTCCACCGGGGAGCTGTTTTTT,CASSVAVGSTGELFF
TRBV5-5,.,.,TRBJ1-1,TGTGCCAGCAGCTTGGCCGAGGCGGGGCAAGCTTTCTTT,CASSLAEAGQAFF
TRBV28,.,TRBD1,TRBJ1-5,TGTGCCAGCAGGGAGGGACAGGGTTATCAGCCCCAGCATTTT,CASREGQGYQPQHF
TRBV12-5,few,.,TRBJ2-2,TGTGCTAGTGGTCGGGACATCACCGGGGAGCTGTTTTTT,CASGRDITGELFF
TRBV4-2,.,TRBD2,TRBJ2-7,TGTGCCAGCAGCCAAGAGCTAGGGGCTAGCGGGAGCGGCTACGAGCAGTACTTC,CASSQELGASGSGYEQYF
TRBV7-9,.,TRBD1,TRBJ1-6,TGTGCCAGCAGCTTTTCAGACAGGGGGCCGAGCCCCCTCCACTTT,CASSFSDRGPSPLHF
TRBV5-1,.,.,TRBJ2-3,TGCGCCAGCAGCTTGATGACAGATACGCAGTATTTT,CASSLMTDTQYF
TRBV4-3,.,.,TRBJ1-6,TGCGCCAGCAGCCAAGATCAGGTCAATAATTCACCCCTCCACTTT,CASSQDQVNNSPLHF
TRBV19,.,TRBD1,TRBJ2-2,TGTGCCAGTAGCCGACAGGGCATGACCGGGGAGCTGTTTTTT,CASSRQGMTGELFF
TRBV6-5,.,.,TRBJ2-5,TGTGCCAGCAGGCCCCTCAATCTCCGGGAGACCCAGTACTTC,CASRPLNLRETQYF
TRBV5-1,.,TRBD2,TRBJ2-3,TGCGCCAGCAGCTCGGGGGGTACTGGAGATACGCAGTATTTT,CASSSGGTGDTQYF
TRBV28,.,TRBD1,TRBJ2-5,TGTGCCAGCGGTCGAGGGGACAGAAAAGAGACCCAGTACTTC,CASGRGDRKETQYF
TRBV4-2,.,TRBD1,TRBJ2-5,TGTGCCAGCAGCCCTAACCGGGACAGACTCCAAGAGACCCAGTACTTC,CASSPNRDRLQETQYF
TRBV7-2,.,.,TRBJ2-3,TGTGCCAGCAGCTTAAAACAGGGTTATGGTACGCAGTATTTT,CASSLKQGYGTQYF
TRBV6-6,.,.,TRBJ1-1,TGTGCCAGCGGGGACGAGAGGAACACTGAAGCTTTCTTT,CASGDERNTEAFF
TRBV28,.,.,TRBJ1-1,TGTGCCACCAGCGGAGCTTTCTTT,CATSGAFF
TRBV28,.,TRBD1,TRBJ2-1,TGTGCCAGCAGTTCAGTACAGGGGCGGGCCTCCGTAGATGAGCAGTTCTTC,CASSSVQGRASVDEQFF
TRBV7-2,.,TRBD1,TRBJ1-1,TGTGCCAGCAGCTTAGGACAGGGGAGGGCTGAAGCTTTCTTT,CASSLGQGRAEAFF
TRBV14,.,.,TRBJ2-1,TGTGCCAGCAGCCAAGATCAAGTATACAATGAGCAGTTCTTC,CASSQDQVYNEQFF
TRBV6-6,.,TRBD1,TRBJ2-7,TGTGCCAGCAGTTACTCTCCGGGACAGGGTTCCTACGAGCAGTACTTC,CASSYSPGQGSYEQYF
TRBV5-4,.,.,TRBJ2-3,TGTGCCAGCAGTAAGGGCGGGGTGGATACGCAGTATTTT,CASSKGGVDTQYF
TRBV19,.,TRBD1,TRBJ2-3,TGTGCCAGTAGTGGGACAGGGGTCGGAGATACGCAGTATTTT,CASSGTGVGDTQYF
TRBV30,few,.,TRBJ2-2,TGTGCCTGGAGTGTACGCCGGGCCGCCGGGGAGCTGTTTTTT,CAWSVRRAAGELFF
TRBV29-1,few,.,TRBJ1-1,TGCAGCGCCGTCCGGGGCGACACTGAAGCTTTCTTT,CSAVRGDTEAFF
TRBV7-9,few,.,TRBJ1-6,TGTGCCAGCAGCTTAGAACAGTATAATTCACCCCTCCACTTT,CASSLEQYNSPLHF
TRBV28,.,.,TRBJ2-7,TGTGCCAGCAGTTTATGGGCGGACGGGGAGGACGAGCAGTACTTC,CASSLWADGEDEQYF
TRBV19,.,.,TRBJ2-3,TGTGCCAGTAGTAGCCGGGACGGCTCAGGAACAGATACGCAGTATTTT,CASSSRDGSGTDTQYF
TRBV6-6,.,.,TRBJ1-1,TGTGCCAGCAGTAGACAGGTCATGAACACTGAAGCTTTCTTT,CASSRQVMNTEAFF
TRBV14,.,.,TRBJ2-7,TGTGCCACCCCAAAAATCCCTAAAAAACAGGGGAGGTATAACGAGCAGTACTTC,CATPKIPKKQGRYNEQYF
TRBV9,few,.,TRBJ1-5,TGTGCCAGCAGCGTATTCCCTCAAAACCAGCCCCAGCATTTT,CASSVFPQNQPQHF